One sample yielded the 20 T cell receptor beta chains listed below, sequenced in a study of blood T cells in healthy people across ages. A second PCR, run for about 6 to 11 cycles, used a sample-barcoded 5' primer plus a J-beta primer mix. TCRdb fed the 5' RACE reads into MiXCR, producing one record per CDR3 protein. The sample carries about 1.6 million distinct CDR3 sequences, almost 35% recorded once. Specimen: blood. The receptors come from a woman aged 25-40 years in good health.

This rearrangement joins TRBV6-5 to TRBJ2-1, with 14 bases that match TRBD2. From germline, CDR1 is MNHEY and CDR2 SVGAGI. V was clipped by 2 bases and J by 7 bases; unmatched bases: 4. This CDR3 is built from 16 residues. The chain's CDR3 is CASSYRTSGGRNEQFF. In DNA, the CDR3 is TGTGCCAGCAGTTACCGGACTAGCGGGGGGAGGAATGAGCAGTTCTTC.

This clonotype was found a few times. In DNA, the CDR3 is TGTGCCAGCAGCTACCGGGACAGCGATTCACCCCTCCACTTT. Translated: CASSYRDSDSPLHF. The chain links TRBV13 to TRBJ1-6, with 7 bases aligning to TRBD1. The trim removed 4 bases at V and 8 bases at J, leaving 5 bases unmatched. The CDR3 consists of 14 residues. Germline lookup yields CDR1 PRHDT and CDR2 FYEKMQ (reference sequence).

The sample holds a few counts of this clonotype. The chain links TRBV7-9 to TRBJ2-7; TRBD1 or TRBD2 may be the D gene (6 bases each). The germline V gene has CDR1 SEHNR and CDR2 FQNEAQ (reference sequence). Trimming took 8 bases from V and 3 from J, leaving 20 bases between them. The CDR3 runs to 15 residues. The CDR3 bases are TGTGCCAGCCGACTTAGCGGACAGAAAGACTACGAGCAGTACTTC. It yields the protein CASRLSGQKDYEQYF. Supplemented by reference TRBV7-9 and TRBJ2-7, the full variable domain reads DTGVSQNPRHKITKRGQNVTFRCDPISEHNRLYWYRQTLGQGPEFLTYFQNEAQLEKSRLLSDRFSAERPKGSFSTLEIQRTEQGDSAMYLCASRLSGQKDYEQYFGPGTRLTVT.

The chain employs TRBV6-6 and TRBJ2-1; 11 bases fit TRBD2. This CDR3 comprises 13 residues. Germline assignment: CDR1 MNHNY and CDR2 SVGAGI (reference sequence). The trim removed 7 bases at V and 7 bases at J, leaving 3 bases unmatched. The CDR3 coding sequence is TGTGCCAGCACGTCTAGCGGGGGGAATGAGCAGTTCTTC. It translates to CASTSSGGNEQFF.

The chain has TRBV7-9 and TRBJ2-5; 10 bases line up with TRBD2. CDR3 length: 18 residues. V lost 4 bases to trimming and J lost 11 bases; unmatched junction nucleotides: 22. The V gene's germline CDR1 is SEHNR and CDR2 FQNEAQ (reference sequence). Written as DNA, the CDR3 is TGTGCCAGCAGCTCGACTATCACTAGCGGGATAAGCTACAATGAGCAGTACTTC. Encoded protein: CASSSTITSGISYNEQYF.

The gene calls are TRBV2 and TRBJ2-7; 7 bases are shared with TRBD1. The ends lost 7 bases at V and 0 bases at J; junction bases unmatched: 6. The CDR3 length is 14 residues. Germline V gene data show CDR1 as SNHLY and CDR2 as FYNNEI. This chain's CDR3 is CASKSWTGSYEQYF. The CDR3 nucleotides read TGTGCCAGCAAGTCGTGGACAGGCTCCTACGAGCAGTACTTC.

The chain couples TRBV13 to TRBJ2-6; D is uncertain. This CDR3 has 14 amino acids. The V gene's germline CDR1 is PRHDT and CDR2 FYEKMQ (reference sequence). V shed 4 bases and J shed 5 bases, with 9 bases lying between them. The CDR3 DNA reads TGTGCCAGCAGCTCCCTGGCTAGGGCCAACGTCCTGACTTTC. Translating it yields CASSSLARANVLTF.

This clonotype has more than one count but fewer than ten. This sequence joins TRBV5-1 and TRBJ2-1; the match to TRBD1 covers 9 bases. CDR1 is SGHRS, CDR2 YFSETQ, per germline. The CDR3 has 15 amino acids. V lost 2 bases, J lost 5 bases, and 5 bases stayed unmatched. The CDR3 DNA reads TGCGCCAGCAGCTTTACGGGACAGGGTAACAATGAGCAGTTCTTC. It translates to CASSFTGQGNNEQFF.

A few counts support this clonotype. CDR3 sequence (DNA): TGTGCCGCCGGGACTGACGAGCAGTACTTC. It yields the protein CAAGTDEQYF. V gene TRBV7-9 combines with J gene TRBJ2-7; the D gene is possibly TRBD2 (6 bases). The germline V gene encodes CDR1 SEHNR and CDR2 FQNEAQ (reference sequence). V was trimmed by 11 bases and J by 5 bases, leaving 10 bases between them. This CDR3 is 10 amino acids long.

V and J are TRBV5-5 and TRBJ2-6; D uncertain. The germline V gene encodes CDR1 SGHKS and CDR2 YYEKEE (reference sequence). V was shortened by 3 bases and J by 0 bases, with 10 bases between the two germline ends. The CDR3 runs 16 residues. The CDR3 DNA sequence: TGTGCCAGCAGCTGGATGATAGCCTCTGGGGCCAACGTCCTGACTTTC. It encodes CASSWMIASGANVLTF.

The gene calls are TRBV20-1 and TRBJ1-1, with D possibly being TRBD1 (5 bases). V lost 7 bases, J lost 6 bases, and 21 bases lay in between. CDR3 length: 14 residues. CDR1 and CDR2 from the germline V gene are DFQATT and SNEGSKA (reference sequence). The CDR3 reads CSVRQPRGDAEAFF. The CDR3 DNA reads TGCAGTGTTCGACAGCCTCGGGGGGACGCTGAAGCTTTCTTT.

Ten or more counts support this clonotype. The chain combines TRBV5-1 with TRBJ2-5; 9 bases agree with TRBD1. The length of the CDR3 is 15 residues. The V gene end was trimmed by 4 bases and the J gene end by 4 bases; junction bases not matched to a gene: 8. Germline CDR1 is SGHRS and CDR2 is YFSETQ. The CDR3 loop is CASSEQGAEGETQYF. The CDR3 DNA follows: TGCGCCAGCAGCGAACAGGGGGCAGAGGGAGAGACCCAGTACTTC.

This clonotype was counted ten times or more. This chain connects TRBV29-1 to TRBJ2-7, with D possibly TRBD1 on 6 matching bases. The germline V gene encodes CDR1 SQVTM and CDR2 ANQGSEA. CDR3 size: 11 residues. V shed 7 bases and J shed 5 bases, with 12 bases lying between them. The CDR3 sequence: CSAGQINEQYF. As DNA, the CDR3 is TGCAGCGCTGGACAGATAAACGAGCAGTACTTC.

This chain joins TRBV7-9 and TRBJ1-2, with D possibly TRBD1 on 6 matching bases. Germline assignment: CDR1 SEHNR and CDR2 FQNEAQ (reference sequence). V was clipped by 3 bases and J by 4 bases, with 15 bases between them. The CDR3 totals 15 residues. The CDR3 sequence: CASSFDEQGLYGYTF. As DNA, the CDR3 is TGTGCCAGCAGCTTCGACGAACAGGGTCTCTATGGCTACACCTTC.

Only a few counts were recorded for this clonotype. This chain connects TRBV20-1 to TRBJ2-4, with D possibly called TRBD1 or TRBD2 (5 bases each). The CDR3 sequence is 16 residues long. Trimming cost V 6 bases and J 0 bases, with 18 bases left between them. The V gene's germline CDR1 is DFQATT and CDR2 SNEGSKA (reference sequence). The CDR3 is CSATSGAELAKNIQYF. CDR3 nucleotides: TGCAGTGCCACCTCCGGGGCGGAACTAGCCAAAAACATTCAGTACTTC.

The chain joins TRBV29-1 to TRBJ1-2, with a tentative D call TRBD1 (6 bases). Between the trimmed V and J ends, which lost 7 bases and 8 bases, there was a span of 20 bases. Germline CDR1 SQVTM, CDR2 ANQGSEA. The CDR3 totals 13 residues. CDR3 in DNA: TGCAGCGCTGTCGGCTGGGGGCAGGAAGGCTACACCTTC. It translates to CSAVGWGQEGYTF.

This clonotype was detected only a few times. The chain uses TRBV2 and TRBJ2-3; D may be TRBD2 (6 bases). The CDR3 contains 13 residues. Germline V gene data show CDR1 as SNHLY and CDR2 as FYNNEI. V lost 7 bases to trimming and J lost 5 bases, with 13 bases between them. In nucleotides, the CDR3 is TGTGCCAGCACCAGGGACTTGCGAGATACGCAGTATTTT. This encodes CASTRDLRDTQYF.

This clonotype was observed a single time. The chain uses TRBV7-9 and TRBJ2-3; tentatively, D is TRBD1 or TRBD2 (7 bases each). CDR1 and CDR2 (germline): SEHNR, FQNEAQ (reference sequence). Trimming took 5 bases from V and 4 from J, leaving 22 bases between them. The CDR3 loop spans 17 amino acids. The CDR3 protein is CASSLLLGGGAADTQYF. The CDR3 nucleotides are TGTGCCAGCAGCCTCCTTTTGGGAGGGGGCGCAGCAGATACGCAGTATTTT.

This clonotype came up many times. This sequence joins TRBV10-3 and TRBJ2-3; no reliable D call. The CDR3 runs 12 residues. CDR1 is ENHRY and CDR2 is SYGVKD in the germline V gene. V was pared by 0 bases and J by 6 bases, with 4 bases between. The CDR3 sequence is CAISESADTQYF. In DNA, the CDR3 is TGTGCCATCAGTGAGTCGGCGGATACGCAGTATTTT.

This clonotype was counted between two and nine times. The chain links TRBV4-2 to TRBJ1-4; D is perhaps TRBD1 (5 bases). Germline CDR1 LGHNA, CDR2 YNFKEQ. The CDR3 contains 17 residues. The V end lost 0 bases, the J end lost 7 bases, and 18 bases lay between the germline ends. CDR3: CASSQDLVGRVVEKLFF. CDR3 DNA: TGTGCCAGCAGCCAAGATCTTGTCGGCAGGGTAGTTGAAAAACTGTTTTTT.